The sequence of this T cell receptor beta chain was determined in a study of T cells in Graves' hyperthyroidism and ophthalmopathy. Study results and limitations: The model foresaw ophthalmopathy a median 6.5 months prior to onset. Most thyroid-expanded clonotypes above 0.001 were also found in blood.

What was amplified from RNA transcripts were TCR beta CDR3 regions. HTBI primers were employed in a first-round RT-PCR of the TCR CDR3. In TCRdb, the multiplex PCR reads were re-called with MiXCR into one record per CDR3 protein. This sample yields about 360,000 distinct CDR3 sequences, of which 13% are seen a single time; 9% to 9.5% belongs to the top ten. Germline V gene data show CDR1 as MNHNS and CDR2 as SASEGT. Deletions cut 5 bases from V and 6 bases from J, with 12 bases between. The CDR3 covers 13 residues. Absence of ophthalmopathy progression within 18 months defined stable Graves' hyperthyroidism. A word on this clonotype: Its antigen remains unknown.

Sequencing was done on a sample of blood. The chain recombines TRBV6-1 with TRBJ2-3; D may be TRBD1 (5 bases). This clonotype was obtained from a woman under 30 with Graves' hyperthyroidism. The CDR3 region is CASSHRNMDTQYF. The DNA of the CDR3 is TGTGCCAGCAGTCACAGGAATATGGATACGCAGTATTTT.